This T cell receptor (beta chain) was observed in a study of Ad26.COV2.S vaccination and SARS-CoV-2 variants (dated by TCRdb to the early 2020s). As for the study more broadly: Vaccine-arm donors were drawn from COV1001, a multicentre, randomized, double-blind, placebo-controlled phase I-IIa trial of Ad26.COV2.S in healthy adults. Ad26.COV2.S was given intramuscularly at 5x10^10 or 1x10^11 viral particles, as a single shot or as two shots 56 days apart. Investigators remained blinded to trial group allocation during experiments and outcome assessment. Trial participants were randomized into five groups of five: low-dose or high-dose Ad26.COV2.S given once or twice, or placebo on both occasions. TCRbeta repertoire sequencing was used to assess the specificity and breadth of SARS-CoV-2-reactive T cell receptors after Ad26.COV2.S vaccination. The TCR-sequenced set comprised approximately 32 samples: some 19 Ad26.COV2.S vaccine recipients, 5 placebo recipients and 8 SARS-CoV-2 convalescent individuals.

The intended sense of this specimen's treatment or condition label: around 19 received Ad26.COV2.S at low or high dose, single or two shots; roughly five received placebo; per-sample allocation not given. Repertoires of vaccine and placebo recipients were sequenced from samples taken on day 63 after the first injection. Cohort 1b enrolled about two dozen adults aged 18-55 years at a single site in Boston, USA, between 29 July and 7 August 2020. Ad26.COV2.S was a replication-incompetent adenovirus type 26 vector expressing a prefusion-stabilized SARS-CoV-2 spike protein from the original Wuhan strain. The V end loses 8 bases and the J end loses 1 base, and a stretch of 9 bases separates them. From the cysteine up to the phenylalanine, the CDR3 has a length of 13 residues. Here the CDR3 DNA is all that survives: 39 bases in frame from base 1. The germline V gene encodes CDR1 LNHDA and CDR2 SQIVND (reference sequence).

Results the study describes overall, beyond this receptor: After vaccination, spike-specific CD8+ and CD4+ T cell responses were reported to show substantial breadth. Comparable non-spike TCR breadth was observed between vaccine and placebo recipients, consistent with only spike being contained in the vaccine. Spike-specific TCR breadth was higher in Ad26.COV2.S recipients than in placebo recipients (P = 0.0014). The study lacked the statistical power to compare responses across vaccine doses or regimens. The authors noted that the TCR breadth and depth analyses may have underestimated total T cell responses.

The immunoSEQ Assay was the method used to sequence TCRbeta CDR3 regions. After extraction, genomic DNA underwent amplification by bias-controlled multiplex PCR, followed by high-throughput sequencing. The authors' pipeline ran thus. Collapsing and filtering of sequences were performed to quantify the absolute abundance of each unique TCRbeta CDR3 region. T cell fraction was estimated by normalization of TCRbeta template counts to usable DNA, with usable DNA being measured through amplification of reference genes present in all nucleated cells. Repertoire TCRs were annotated as SARS-CoV-2-specific by exact matching of V gene, CDR3 amino acid sequence and J gene to a known reactive TCR set. The reference SARS-CoV-2 TCR set was obtained from MIRA and was filtered for enrichment in COVID-19-positive ImmuneCODE repertoires, whereby public or cross-reactive TCRs were removed. Drawing on the MIRA antigens, annotated TCRs were analysed further at the level of specific ORF or position within ORF. Breadth was defined as annotated unique rearrangements over total unique productive rearrangements; depth was the summed frequency of those rearrangements. TCR breadth was compared between groups using two-sided Wilcoxon rank-sum tests. Sourced from immuneACCESS, this table was stored by TCRdb with only in-frame sequences that have V and J called. A share of the clones is absent; for the studies checked, an unresolved V gene accounts for under half, and the remainder has no known explanation. V and J calls plus clone size are reproduced from that table; the DNA served to infer D and trimming. This sample is represented by hundreds of thousands of clones; around nine tenths of them were singletons. The top ten hold about 10% of the sample.

In the case of this clone: Its antigen is still unknown. Per-base qualities were not stored, and no clone one base away is much larger.

The sequencing here drew on peripheral blood, taken in a trial of Ad26.COV2.S vaccine versus placebo. The origin of this receptor is a person between 18 and 60 years old who received the Ad26.COV2.S COVID-19 vaccine or a placebo. The sequence is built from TRBV19 and TRBJ1-5; the D gene is unclear. The nucleotide sequence is given as TGTGCCAGTCGGCTGGAGAGCAATCAGCCCCAGCATTTT. Translated, it reads CASRLESNQPQHF. This CDR3, with the reference TRBV19 and TRBJ1-5 proteins standing in past its ends, gives the full variable domain DGGITQSPKYLFRKEGQNVTLSCEQNLNHDAMYWYRQDPGQGLRLIYYSQIVNDFQKGDIAEGYSVSREKKESFPLTVTSAQKNPTAFYLCASRLESNQPQHFGDGTRLSIL.